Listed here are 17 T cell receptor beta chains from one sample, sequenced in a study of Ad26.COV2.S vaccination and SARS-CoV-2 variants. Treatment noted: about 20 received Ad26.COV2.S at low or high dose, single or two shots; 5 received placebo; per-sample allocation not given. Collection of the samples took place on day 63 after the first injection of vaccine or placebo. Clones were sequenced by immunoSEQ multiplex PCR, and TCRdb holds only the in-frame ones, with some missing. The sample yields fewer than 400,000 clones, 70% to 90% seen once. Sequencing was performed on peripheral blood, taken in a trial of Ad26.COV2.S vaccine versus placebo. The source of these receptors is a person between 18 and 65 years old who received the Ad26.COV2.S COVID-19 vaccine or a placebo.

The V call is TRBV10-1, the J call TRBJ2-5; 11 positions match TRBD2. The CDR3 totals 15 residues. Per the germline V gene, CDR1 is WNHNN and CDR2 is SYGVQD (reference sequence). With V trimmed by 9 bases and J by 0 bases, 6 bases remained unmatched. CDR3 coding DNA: TGCGCCAGGACTAGCGGGGTTATCCACCAAGAGACCCAGTACTTC. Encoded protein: CARTSGVIHQETQYF.

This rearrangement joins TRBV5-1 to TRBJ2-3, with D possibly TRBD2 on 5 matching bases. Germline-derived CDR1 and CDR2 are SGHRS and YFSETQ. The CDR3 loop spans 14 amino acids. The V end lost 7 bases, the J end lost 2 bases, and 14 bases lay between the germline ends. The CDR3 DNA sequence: TGCGCCAGCGCCCCCGGGGTCACCACAGATACGCAGTATTTT. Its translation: CASAPGVTTDTQYF.

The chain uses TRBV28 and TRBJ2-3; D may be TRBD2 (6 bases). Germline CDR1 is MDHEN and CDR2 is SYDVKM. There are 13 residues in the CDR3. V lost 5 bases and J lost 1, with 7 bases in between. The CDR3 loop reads CASSPGGTDTQYF. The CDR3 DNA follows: TGTGCCAGCAGTCCGGGGGGCACAGATACGCAGTATTTT.

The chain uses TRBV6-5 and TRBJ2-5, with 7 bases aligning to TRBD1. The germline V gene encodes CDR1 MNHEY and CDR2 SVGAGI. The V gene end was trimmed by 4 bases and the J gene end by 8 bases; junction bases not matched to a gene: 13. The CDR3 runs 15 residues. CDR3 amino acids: CASSSPRTGAVTQYF. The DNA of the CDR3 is TGTGCCAGCAGTTCCCCGAGGACAGGTGCCGTAACCCAGTACTTC.

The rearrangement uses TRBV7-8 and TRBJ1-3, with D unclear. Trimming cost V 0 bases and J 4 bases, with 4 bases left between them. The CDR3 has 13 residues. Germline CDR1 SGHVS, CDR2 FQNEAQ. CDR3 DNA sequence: TGTGCCAGCAGCTTAGCGGGAGGAAACACCATATATTTT. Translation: CASSLAGGNTIYF.

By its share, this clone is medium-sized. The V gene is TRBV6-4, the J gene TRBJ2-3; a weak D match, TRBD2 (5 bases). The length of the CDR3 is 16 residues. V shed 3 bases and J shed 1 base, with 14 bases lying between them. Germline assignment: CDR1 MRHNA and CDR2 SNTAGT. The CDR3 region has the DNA TGTGCCAGCAGTGATACCGCGGGTGAGGGCACAGATACGCAGTATTTT. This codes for CASSDTAGEGTDTQYF.

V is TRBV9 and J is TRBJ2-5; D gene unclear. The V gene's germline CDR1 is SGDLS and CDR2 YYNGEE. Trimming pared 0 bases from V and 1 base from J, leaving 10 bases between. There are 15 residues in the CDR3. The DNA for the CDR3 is TGTGCCAGCAGCGTAGGGGCCGTCGCCCAAGAGACCCAGTACTTC. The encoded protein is CASSVGAVAQETQYF.

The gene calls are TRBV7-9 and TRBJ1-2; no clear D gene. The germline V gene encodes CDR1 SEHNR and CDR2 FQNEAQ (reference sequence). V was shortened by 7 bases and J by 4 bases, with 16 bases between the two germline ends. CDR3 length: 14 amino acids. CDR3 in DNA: TGTGCCAGCAAATATATGGCAGATTCCTATGGCTACACCTTC. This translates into CASKYMADSYGYTF.

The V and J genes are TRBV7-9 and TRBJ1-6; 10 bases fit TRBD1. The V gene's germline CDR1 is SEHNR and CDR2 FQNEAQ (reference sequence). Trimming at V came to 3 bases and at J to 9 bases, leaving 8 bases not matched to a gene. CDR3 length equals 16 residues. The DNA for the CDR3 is TGTGCCAGCAGCTTGTCAGGACAGGGGGGCGGTTCACCCCTCCACTTT. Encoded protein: CASSLSGQGGGSPLHF.

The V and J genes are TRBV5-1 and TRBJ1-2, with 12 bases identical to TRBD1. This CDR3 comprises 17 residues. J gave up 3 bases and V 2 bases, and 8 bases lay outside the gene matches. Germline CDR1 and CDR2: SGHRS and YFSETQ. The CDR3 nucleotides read TGCGCCAGCAGCTTCGGGACAGGGGGCATTAAATACTATGGCTACACCTTC. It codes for CASSFGTGGIKYYGYTF.

The CDR3 loop reads CATSAGGNTEAFF. CDR3 coding DNA: TGTGCCACCAGTGCGGGGGGGAACACTGAAGCTTTCTTT. The chain is built from TRBV24-1 and TRBJ1-1, with D tentatively TRBD1 (5 bases). The CDR3 extends over 13 amino acids. V gave up 5 bases and J gave up 1 base, with 7 bases separating them. Germline V lookup: CDR1 KGHDR, CDR2 SFDVKD.

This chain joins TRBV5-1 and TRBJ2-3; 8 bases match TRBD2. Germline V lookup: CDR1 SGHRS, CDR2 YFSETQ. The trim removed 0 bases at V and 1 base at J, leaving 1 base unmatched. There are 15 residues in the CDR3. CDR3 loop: CASSLEAGGTDTQYF. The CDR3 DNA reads TGCGCCAGCAGCTTGGAAGCGGGGGGCACAGATACGCAGTATTTT.

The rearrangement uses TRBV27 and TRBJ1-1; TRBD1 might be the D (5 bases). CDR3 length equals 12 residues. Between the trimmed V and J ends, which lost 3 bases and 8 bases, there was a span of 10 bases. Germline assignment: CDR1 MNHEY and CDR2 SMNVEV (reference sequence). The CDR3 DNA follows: TGTGCCAGCAGTTTTGGGGGGAACGAAGCTTTCTTT. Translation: CASSFGGNEAFF.

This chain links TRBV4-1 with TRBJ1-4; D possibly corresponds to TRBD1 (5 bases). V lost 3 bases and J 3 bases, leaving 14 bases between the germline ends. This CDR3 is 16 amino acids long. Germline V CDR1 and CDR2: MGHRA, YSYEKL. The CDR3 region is CASSHGWGGANEKLFF. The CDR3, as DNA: TGCGCCAGCAGCCACGGTTGGGGGGGGGCTAATGAAAAACTGTTTTTT.

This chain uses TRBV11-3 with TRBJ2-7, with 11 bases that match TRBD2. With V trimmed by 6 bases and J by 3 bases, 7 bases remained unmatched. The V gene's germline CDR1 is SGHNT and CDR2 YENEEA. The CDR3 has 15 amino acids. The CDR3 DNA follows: TGTGCCAGCAGTCCCGCCGGGACTAGCGGCTACGAGCAGTACTTC. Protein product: CASSPAGTSGYEQYF.

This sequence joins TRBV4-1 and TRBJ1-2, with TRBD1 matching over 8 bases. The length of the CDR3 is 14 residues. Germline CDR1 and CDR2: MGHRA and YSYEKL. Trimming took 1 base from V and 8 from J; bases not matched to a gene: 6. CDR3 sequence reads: CASSQGGDRRGYTF. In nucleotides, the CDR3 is TGCGCCAGCAGCCAAGGGGGGGACAGGCGGGGCTACACCTTC.

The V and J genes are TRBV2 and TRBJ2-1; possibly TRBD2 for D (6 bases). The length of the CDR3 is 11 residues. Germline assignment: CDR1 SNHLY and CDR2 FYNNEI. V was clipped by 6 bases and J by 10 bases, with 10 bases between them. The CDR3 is CASSTAGEQFF. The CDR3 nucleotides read TGTGCCAGCAGCACGGCGGGGGAGCAGTTCTTC.